This record covers a single T cell receptor (beta chain). This entry comes from a study of T cell responses to AZD1222 COVID-19 vaccine. Clones were sequenced by immunoSEQ multiplex PCR, and TCRdb holds only the in-frame ones, with some missing. Seen here are approximately 150,000 clones, approximately 93% observed once, and the top ten hold roughly 12%. The origin of this receptor is an adult who had recovered from COVID-19. This specimen was peripheral blood, taken after recovery from COVID-19.

The CDR3 protein is CATSGMGSQPQHF. The CDR3, as DNA: TGTGCCACCAGCGGGATGGGGAGCCAGCCCCAGCATTTT. The rearrangement uses TRBV15 and TRBJ1-5; no firm D call. Per germline, CDR1 LNHNV and CDR2 YYDKDF (reference sequence). The CDR3 totals 13 residues. The ends were cut back, 5 bases at V and 7 bases at J, with 12 bases in the middle.